The sequence of this T cell receptor beta chain was determined in a study of control samples from healthy donors and cancer patients. TCRdb's copy holds only in-frame clones and misses some; the assay was immunoSEQ multiplex PCR. Of 110,000 or so clones listed, approximately 90% are singletons. The germline V and J ends were trimmed by 3 bases and 3 bases, with 7 bases remaining between them. The CDR3 extends over 13 amino acids. Germline loops: CDR1 SGHTS, CDR2 YDEGEE. Sequenced input: blood. The clonotype was recovered from a human donor in good health. The donor label of this sample is uncertain. V usage is TRBV5-8 and J usage is TRBJ1-5; D possibly corresponds to TRBD1 (5 bases). CDR3 region: CASSWTINQPQHF. In nucleotides, the CDR3 is TGTGCCAGCAGCTGGACAATCAATCAGCCCCAGCATTTT.